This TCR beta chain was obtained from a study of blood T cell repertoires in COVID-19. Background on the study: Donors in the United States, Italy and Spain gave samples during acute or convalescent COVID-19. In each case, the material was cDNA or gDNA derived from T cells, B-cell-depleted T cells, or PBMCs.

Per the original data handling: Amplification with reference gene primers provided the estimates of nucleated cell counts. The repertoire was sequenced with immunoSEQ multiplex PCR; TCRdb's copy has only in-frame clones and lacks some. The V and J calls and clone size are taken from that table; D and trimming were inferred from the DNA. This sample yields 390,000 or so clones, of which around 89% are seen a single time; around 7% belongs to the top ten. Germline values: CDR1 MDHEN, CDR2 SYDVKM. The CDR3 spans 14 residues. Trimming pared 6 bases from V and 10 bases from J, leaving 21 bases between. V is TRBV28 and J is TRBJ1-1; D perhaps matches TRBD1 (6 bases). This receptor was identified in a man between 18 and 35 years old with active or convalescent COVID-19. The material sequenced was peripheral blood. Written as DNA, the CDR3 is TGTGCCAGCAGCTCCAGCCCCGGGGGGCGAAGAGCTTTCTTT. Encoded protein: CASSSSPGGRRAFF.